Listed here is a single T cell receptor (beta chain). No antigen is known for it. V trimming: 6 bases; J trimming: 7 bases; junction bases outside the gene matches: 10. Germline loops: CDR1 SQVTM, CDR2 ANQGSEA. The CDR3 loop spans 15 amino acids. TCRdb's table, derived via immunoSEQ multiplex PCR, lists solely in-frame clones and lacks some. The sample comprises about 64,000 clones, over 70% of which are singletons, and around 4.9% rests with the top ten. This entry comes from a study of pediatric ulcerative colitis. Across the whole study: Most patients had pancolitis, and two had left-sided colitis.

Study-wide findings and caveats: A couple of rectal clonotypes were found only in ulcerative colitis patients, all of them.

Colonoscopy and blood draw happened at the same time. Material: blood. The V and J genes are TRBV29-1 and TRBJ2-5; TRBD2 agrees at 14 bases. The sequence was collected from a boy between 5 and 17 years old with moderate ulcerative colitis. The CDR3 DNA follows: TGCAGCGTAGAAAGACTAGCGGGGGGGCTTGGGACCCAGTACTTC. Its translation: CSVERLAGGLGTQYF.